The T cell receptor (beta chain) under discussion was sequenced for a study of T cell responses to AZD1222 COVID-19 vaccine. On this clone itself: Antigen: not known.

General observations from the study: Two AZD1222 administrations were followed by greater Spike-specific TCR breadth and depth. It was only after the peak T cell response that any repertoires were sampled.

Sequencing used immunoSEQ multiplex PCR; TCRdb keeps in-frame clones, though not all of them. The sample has about 96,000 clones, around 89% seen once; the top ten hold about 1.5%. This clonotype was obtained from an adult in good health. The source was peripheral blood, collected on day 0 of AZD1222 vaccination.

CDR3 protein: CAISEPLDRAYEQYF. Here the CDR3 DNA reads TGTGCCATCAGTGAGCCCCTGGACAGAGCCTACGAGCAGTACTTC. The chain joins TRBV10-3 to TRBJ2-7, with D tentatively TRBD1 (6 bases). Between the trimmed V and J ends, which lost 2 bases and 2 bases, there was a span of 13 bases. The CDR3 runs 15 residues. CDR1 and CDR2 from the germline V gene are ENHRY and SYGVKD.